The 24 T cell receptor beta chains in this list originate from one sample, sequenced in a study of beta chain features in type 1 diabetes. The sequenced template was cDNA made from the entire isolated RNA. Using immunoSEQ multiplex PCR, the repertoire was profiled, and TCRdb retains in-frame clones only, with some absent. The table shows about 280,000 clones, with 15% occurring only once. The antigens these receptors bind are not known. Study findings and constraints: TCRB CDR3s were moderately but significantly shorter in Type 1 diabetes patients in all four CD4+ subsets.

The material sequenced was naive CD4+ T cells from blood. Receptors were obtained from a young man with type 1 diabetes.

Concerning this clone: This sample includes further DNA sequences coding for the same CDR3. The V call is TRBV2, the J call TRBJ2-1, with D maybe TRBD2 (5 bases). V was pared by 1 base and J by 0 bases, with 7 bases between. Germline assignment: CDR1 SNHLY and CDR2 FYNNEI. There are 15 residues in the CDR3. The CDR3: CASSEGGSSYNEQFF. The CDR3 DNA reads as TGTGCCAGCAGTGAAGGAGGGAGCTCCTACAATGAGCAGTTCTTC.

The V gene is TRBV5-1, the J gene TRBJ1-1; the match to TRBD1 covers 11 bases. V was clipped by 4 bases and J by 6 bases; unmatched bases: 8. This CDR3 is built from 15 residues. Per germline, CDR1 SGHRS and CDR2 YFSETQ. CDR3 in DNA: TGCGCCAGCAGCCCCGGGACAGGGGGTAGCGCTGAAGCTTTCTTT. The encoded protein is CASSPGTGGSAEAFF.

The CDR3 sequence is CASSLVLGLGVDEQFF. CDR3 sequence (DNA): TGTGCCAGCAGCTTAGTGCTGGGACTAGGGGTTGATGAGCAGTTCTTC. The chain combines TRBV7-2 with TRBJ2-1; the match to TRBD2 covers 8 bases. The CDR3 sequence is 16 residues long. Unmatched junction bases numbered 10, after V lost 1 base and J lost 8 bases. Germline values: CDR1 SGHTA, CDR2 FQGNSA.

This clone has a handful of counts. V is TRBV28 and J is TRBJ2-7, with 12 bases fitting TRBD1. Trimming removed 6 bases from V and 4 bases from J; junction bases left unmatched: 10. The CDR3 extends over 16 amino acids. Germline-derived CDR1 and CDR2 are MDHEN and SYDVKM. CDR3 in DNA: TGTGCCAGCAGCCGAGCCCGGGACAGGGGGCAATACGAGCAGTACTTC. This codes for CASSRARDRGQYEQYF. The variable domain in full, with the rest retrieved from reference TRBV28 and TRBJ2-7, is DVKVTQSSRYLVKRTGEKVFLECVQDMDHENMFWYRQDPGLGLRLIYFSYDVKMKEKGDIPEGYSVSREKKERFSLILESASTNQTSMYLCASSRARDRGQYEQYFGPGTRLTVT.

This clone has a handful of counts. The rearrangement links TRBV29-1 to TRBJ2-3; 7 positions agree with TRBD2. J gave up 0 bases and V 6 bases, and 6 bases lay outside the gene matches. The germline V gene encodes CDR1 SQVTM and CDR2 ANQGSEA. The CDR3 extends over 14 amino acids. The CDR3 loop is CSVGTKLSTDTQYF. CDR3 in DNA: TGCAGCGTGGGGACTAAACTTAGCACAGATACGCAGTATTTT.

This clone was seen a handful of times. The gene calls are TRBV15 and TRBJ1-5, with 8 bases lining up with TRBD1. Germline values: CDR1 LNHNV, CDR2 YYDKDF (reference sequence). This CDR3 comprises 14 residues. V dropped 3 bases and J dropped 2; count of bases not matched to a gene: 0. The DNA for the CDR3 is TGTGCCACCAGCAGGACAGGGGGCAATCAGCCCCAGCATTTT. Translated: CATSRTGGNQPQHF.

This clone was seen only a few times. J is TRBJ2-5 and V is TRBV6-5; D unresolved. The ends were cut back, 5 bases at V and 5 bases at J, with 15 bases in the middle. The CDR3 is 14 residues long. Germline V lookup: CDR1 MNHEY, CDR2 SVGAGI. CDR3 residues: CASSPNPGTETQYF. CDR3 in DNA: TGTGCCAGCAGTCCAAACCCAGGAACGGAGACCCAGTACTTC.

This chain joins TRBV30 and TRBJ1-1; 11 bases agree with TRBD1. CDR3 length equals 16 residues. Trimming cost V 0 bases and J 4 bases; bases outside gene matches: 7. Germline lookup yields CDR1 GTSNPN and CDR2 SVGIG (reference sequence). The CDR3 sequence is CAWSVRDRGGGTEAFF. The DNA of the CDR3 is TGTGCCTGGAGTGTAAGGGACAGGGGGGGAGGCACTGAAGCTTTCTTT.

This sequence joins TRBV11-1 and TRBJ2-7; 10 bases line up with TRBD2. Trimming removed 5 bases from V and 3 bases from J; junction bases left unmatched: 13. In germline, CDR1 is SGHAT, CDR2 FQDESV (reference sequence). The CDR3 totals 17 residues. The chain's CDR3 is CASSLRVRTSGNYEQYF. In DNA form, the CDR3 reads TGTGCCAGCAGCCTTAGGGTCCGGACTAGCGGCAACTACGAGCAGTACTTC. Based on the CDR3 plus reference TRBV11-1 and TRBJ2-7, the full variable domain is EAEVAQSPRYKITEKSQAVAFWCDPISGHATLYWYRQILGQGPELLVQFQDESVVDDSQLPKDRFSAERLKGVDSTLKIQPAELGDSAMYLCASSLRVRTSGNYEQYFGPGTRLTVT.

This clone was recorded a few times. This chain connects TRBV13 to TRBJ1-1, with 9 positions matching TRBD1. CDR1 and CDR2 from the germline V gene are PRHDT and FYEKMQ (reference sequence). With V trimmed by 4 bases and J by 0 bases, 18 bases remained unmatched. The CDR3 is 20 amino acids. The CDR3: CASSSPWSLGTGNMNTEAFF. The CDR3 DNA sequence: TGTGCCAGCAGCTCCCCCTGGTCTCTCGGGACAGGGAACATGAACACTGAAGCTTTCTTT.

The rearrangement links TRBV5-4 to TRBJ2-1; TRBD2 matches at 10 bases. This CDR3 has 15 residues. The germline V gene encodes CDR1 SGHNT and CDR2 YYREEE (reference sequence). The CDR3 protein is CAFSVGRAGGDEQFF. DNA for the CDR3: TGTGCATTTAGCGTCGGAAGAGCGGGAGGGGATGAGCAGTTCTTC.

V and J are TRBV10-3 and TRBJ2-5; D possibly corresponds to TRBD1 (5 bases). The CDR3 is 14 amino acids. Germline CDR1 is ENHRY and CDR2 is SYGVKD. Trimming stripped 0 bases from V and 5 bases from J, with 10 bases between. For the CDR3, the DNA is TGTGCCATCAGTGAGTCGCCCCAGGGTGAGACCCAGTACTTC. It is translated as CAISESPQGETQYF.

A remark on this clone: This specimen includes other DNA sequences encoding the same CDR3. V and J are TRBV18 and TRBJ1-4; TRBD1 matches at 9 bases. The V gene end was trimmed by 3 bases and the J gene end by 8 bases; junction bases not matched to a gene: 4. CDR3 length equals 14 residues. Germline lookup yields CDR1 KGHSH and CDR2 LQKENI. The CDR3 DNA reads as TGTGCCAGCTCACCGGGACAGGGAAGGGAAAAACTGTTTTTT. This translates into CASSPGQGREKLFF.

In its sample, this clone was seen a few times. The chain is built from TRBV6-1 and TRBJ2-1, with 7 positions matching TRBD2. CDR1 is MNHNS, CDR2 SASEGT, per germline. The CDR3 consists of 14 residues. Trimming cost V 0 bases and J 7 bases; bases outside gene matches: 3. In DNA form, the CDR3 reads TGTGCCAGCAGTGAAGCGGGAGGGCGGAATGAGCAGTTCTTC. This sequence encodes CASSEAGGRNEQFF.

The genes are TRBV30 and TRBJ2-1, with D tentatively TRBD1 (6 bases). CDR1 is GTSNPN, CDR2 SVGIG, per germline (reference sequence). This CDR3 has 14 residues. V was cut by 5 bases and J by 4 bases, with 15 bases left in between. The CDR3 is CAWHTGPTYNEQFF. The CDR3 DNA follows: TGTGCCTGGCACACAGGGCCAACTTACAATGAGCAGTTCTTC.

The V gene is TRBV6-5, the J gene TRBJ2-7; 11 bases agree with TRBD1. Germline lookup yields CDR1 MNHEY and CDR2 SVGAGI. The CDR3 is 16 residues long. With V trimmed by 0 bases and J by 2 bases, 3 bases remained unmatched. The CDR3 spells CASSYSGQGVTYEQYF. In DNA form, the CDR3 reads TGTGCCAGCAGTTACTCGGGACAGGGGGTAACCTACGAGCAGTACTTC.

The chain uses TRBV5-1 and TRBJ2-7; 8 positions agree with TRBD1. The CDR3 spans 13 residues. The germline gives CDR1 SGHRS, CDR2 YFSETQ. The ends lost 4 bases at V and 7 bases at J; junction bases unmatched: 7. The chain's CDR3 is CASSPWTGWEQYF. CDR3 DNA sequence: TGCGCCAGCAGCCCTTGGACAGGGTGGGAGCAGTACTTC.

The table lists this clone with a few counts. The chain employs TRBV7-9 and TRBJ2-5, with D perhaps TRBD2 (5 bases). Germline V gives CDR1 SEHNR, CDR2 FQNEAQ (reference sequence). The CDR3 covers 14 residues. V shed 2 bases and J shed 1 base, with 8 bases lying between them. Here the CDR3 DNA reads TGTGCCAGCAGCTTAACGACTATCCAAGAGACCCAGTACTTC. Residues: CASSLTTIQETQYF.

This clone was picked up a small number of times. The chain has TRBV28 and TRBJ2-5; 13 bases map to TRBD2. Germline V lookup: CDR1 MDHEN, CDR2 SYDVKM. V dropped 5 bases and J dropped 5; count of bases not matched to a gene: 11. There are 17 residues in the CDR3. This CDR3 is CASSTGTSGAKGETQYF. The DNA for the CDR3 is TGTGCCAGCAGTACCGGGACTAGCGGGGCGAAGGGGGAGACCCAGTACTTC.

This clone has more than one count but fewer than ten. The rearrangement joins TRBV5-4 to TRBJ2-1, with 9 bases aligning to TRBD1. This CDR3 is 15 amino acids long. Germline V CDR1 and CDR2: SGHNT, YYREEE (reference sequence). The trim removed 4 bases at V and 2 bases at J, leaving 4 bases unmatched. This CDR3 reads CASSPDRGPYNEQFF. The CDR3, as DNA: TGTGCCAGCAGCCCGGACAGGGGACCCTACAATGAGCAGTTCTTC.

The V gene is TRBV7-7, the J gene TRBJ2-5; D unresolved. The CDR3 contains 13 residues. Trimming removed 5 bases from V and 5 bases from J, with 12 bases in between. Germline values: CDR1 SSHAT, CDR2 FNYEAQ (reference sequence). The CDR3 protein is CASSHNTGETQYF. For the CDR3, the DNA is TGTGCCAGCAGCCACAATACCGGGGAGACCCAGTACTTC.

This clone has a handful of counts. V and J are TRBV29-1 and TRBJ2-5, with D hard to call. The V gene lost 4 bases and the J gene lost 5 bases, with 14 bases spanning the gap. The CDR3 is 13 residues long. CDR1 and CDR2 from the germline V gene are SQVTM and ANQGSEA. The CDR3 DNA follows: TGCAGCGTTGCCCTACCAAACCCCGAGACCCAGTACTTC. Its protein is CSVALPNPETQYF.

The J gene is TRBJ2-5, the V gene TRBV28; D uncertain. Trimming cost V 4 bases and J 2 bases, with 11 bases left between them. The CDR3 is 14 residues long. Germline V gives CDR1 MDHEN, CDR2 SYDVKM. The CDR3 DNA follows: TGTGCCAGCAGTTCTCTTCTACAGCAAGAGACCCAGTACTTC. It is translated as CASSSLLQQETQYF.

Here the CDR3 reads CASSSLAKNIQYF. The DNA of the CDR3 is TGTGCCAGCAGCTCTTTGGCCAAAAACATTCAGTACTTC. This sequence joins TRBV28 and TRBJ2-4; D not resolved. There are 13 residues in the CDR3. Per germline, CDR1 MDHEN and CDR2 SYDVKM. Trimming left V 6 bases short and J 1 base short, with 7 bases between.